The 8 T cell receptor beta chains below all came from one sample that was sequenced in a study of response to subunit inactivated influenza vaccine. TCRdb reprocessed the RT-PCR reads with MiXCR, giving one entry per CDR3 protein. This table holds approximately 680,000 distinct CDR3 sequences, 15% to 19% found once. This specimen was PBMCs from blood, taken roughly 12 days after vaccination. Every receptor here comes from a man in his fifties who received an inactivated influenza vaccine.

This clonotype has more than one count but fewer than ten. V gene TRBV20-1 combines with J gene TRBJ2-7; no clear D gene. V was cut by 5 bases and J by 4 bases, with 15 bases left in between. CDR1 and CDR2 (germline): DFQATT, SNEGSKA (reference sequence). This CDR3 region has 13 residues. CDR3: CSAVGSGRYEQYF. The CDR3 bases are TGCAGTGCTGTGGGGTCCGGAAGATACGAGCAGTACTTC.

Comments on this clonotype: An end of the junction does not agree with germline; a read error may underlie this. The genes are TRBV7-7 and TRBJ2-3; TRBD1 agrees at 11 bases. The CDR3 has 14 amino acids. The germline CDR1 and CDR2 sequences are SSHAT and FNYEAQ (reference sequence). The CDR3 here is CASSSGTGGDTQYF. The DNA of the CDR3 is TGTGCTAGCAGCTCCGGGACAGGGGGTGATACGCAGTATTTT.

This clonotype has just a few counts. J is TRBJ2-7 and V is TRBV7-2; 7 positions match TRBD1. This CDR3 has 15 residues. The V segment lost 1 base and the J segment 4 bases; nucleotides outside the gene matches: 7. Per the germline V gene, CDR1 is SGHTA and CDR2 is FQGNSA. CDR3 coding DNA: TGTGCCAGCAGCTTAGGAGGGGGCGTTTGGTACGAGCAGTACTTC. Translating it yields CASSLGGGVWYEQYF. Supplemented by reference TRBV7-2 and TRBJ2-7, the full variable domain reads GAGVSQSPSNKVTEKGKDVELRCDPISGHTALYWYRQSLGQGLEFLIYFQGNSAPDKSGLPSDRFSAERTGGSVSTLTIQRTQQEDSAVYLCASSLGGGVWYEQYFGPGTRLTVT.

This clonotype has a handful of counts. Here the CDR3 reads CASRRSGALLSGQFF. The DNA of the CDR3 is TGTGCCAGCCGTAGGTCGGGGGCTCTCTTGAGTGGGCAGTTCTTC. The chain has TRBV6-2 or TRBV6-3 and TRBJ2-1; D might be TRBD1 or TRBD2, each matching 6 bases. V lost 8 bases, J lost 12 bases, and 26 bases lay in between. CDR1 is MNHEY and CDR2 is SVGEGT in the germline V gene. The CDR3 covers 15 residues.

This clonotype was seen many times. The chain employs TRBV20-1 and TRBJ2-3, with D unresolved. The germline V and J ends were trimmed by 1 base and 4 bases, with 3 bases remaining between them. The V gene's germline CDR1 is DFQATT and CDR2 SNEGSKA (reference sequence). CDR3 length: 11 residues. As DNA, the CDR3 is TGCAGTGCTAGAGTAGCAGATACGCAGTATTTT. This codes for CSARVADTQYF.

The rearrangement joins TRBV10-3 to TRBJ2-5; no definite D call. Germline V CDR1 and CDR2: ENHRY, SYGVKD. The CDR3 is 13 residues long. Trimming removed 0 bases at V and 4 bases at J, with 6 bases between. CDR3 protein: CAISESVGETQYF. In DNA, the CDR3 is TGTGCCATCAGTGAGTCTGTAGGAGAGACCCAGTACTTC.

This clonotype was recorded a few times. The chain uses TRBV20-1 and TRBJ2-7, with D perhaps TRBD2 (6 bases). Germline assignment: CDR1 DFQATT and CDR2 SNEGSKA (reference sequence). The CDR3 contains 15 residues. With 5 bases removed from V and 2 bases from J, the gap between germline ends came to 19 bases. The CDR3 sequence is CSAAGPQRATYEQYF. In DNA, the CDR3 is TGCAGTGCTGCGGGGCCCCAGCGGGCGACCTACGAGCAGTACTTC.

This clonotype is hyperexpanded (1% or more) in the sample. The rearrangement links TRBV5-1 to TRBJ2-5; D is ambiguous. Germline V CDR1 and CDR2: SGHRS, YFSETQ. V lost 0 bases and J lost 2, with 11 bases in between. The CDR3 length is 15 residues. The CDR3: CASSLAPTIQETQYF. The CDR3 nucleotides are TGCGCCAGCAGCTTGGCCCCGACAATTCAAGAGACCCAGTACTTC.